The subject of this entry is one T cell receptor (beta chain). In the authors' methods: The assay estimated nucleated cells by amplifying reference gene primers. Measured with immunoSEQ multiplex PCR; TCRdb has only the in-frame clones, and not every one. Clonal size and the V and J genes are those of that table, whereas D and trimming came from the DNA. The table has about 120,000 clones, roughly 85% seen once. The record originates from a study of blood T cell repertoires in COVID-19. As for the study in general: Sites across the United States, Italy and Spain contributed samples from acute and convalescent COVID-19. The analysed material was cDNA or gDNA that came from T cells, B-cell-depleted T cells, or PBMCs.

V was pared by 0 bases and J by 6 bases, with 12 bases between. The CDR3 extends over 16 amino acids. Germline CDR1 reads MNHNY; CDR2 reads SVGAGI (reference sequence). Sequenced sample: peripheral blood. This receptor was taken from a man aged 25-45 years with acute or convalescent COVID-19. The V gene is TRBV6-6, the J gene TRBJ1-6; D call uncertain. The CDR3 here is CASSYSTSGRNSPLHF. The CDR3 coding sequence is TGTGCCAGCAGTTACTCGACCAGCGGGCGTAATTCACCCCTCCACTTT.